This entry concerns a single T cell receptor (beta chain). The antigen is unknown. The data originate from a study of OX40 agonist ivuxolimab in advanced cancers. Whole-study results and caveats: In general, CD8+ T cells held more expanded clones than CD4+ did, on average. Nonresponders included some who also had low normalized T-cell clonal expansion.

Only in-frame clones appear in the TCRdb table, and some are missing; sequencing was by immunoSEQ multiplex PCR. The sample holds tens of thousands of clones, around 80% seen once. The CDR3 runs to 18 residues. With 3 bases removed from V and 0 bases from J, the gap between germline ends came to 18 bases. Germline V gives CDR1 MRHNA, CDR2 SNTAGT. Material: CD4+ or CD8+ T cells sorted from blood, obtained in a trial of the OX40 agonist ivuxolimab. The chain couples TRBV6-4 to TRBJ1-5; no clear D gene. This receptor was identified in an adult with an advanced solid tumor such as melanoma, head and neck, liver or kidney cancer. CDR3 bases: TGTGCCAGCAGTGAACGATTGGACGGGTTTTATAGCAATCAGCCCCAGCATTTT. Translating gives CASSERLDGFYSNQPQHF.